The 2 T cell receptor beta chains below were found in one sample sequenced in a study of blood T cell repertoires in COVID-19. Libraries were prepared by immunoSEQ multiplex PCR; TCRdb keeps only in-frame clonotypes and omits some of them. In the table there are about 99,000 clones, about 87% of which are singletons. The sequenced sample consisted of peripheral blood. These TCRs come from a middle-aged man with acute or convalescent COVID-19.

V is TRBV24-1 and J is TRBJ2-3; TRBD2 matches 7 bases. The J segment lost 6 bases and the V segment lost 11 bases, leaving 10 bases of the junction unmatched. Germline V CDR1 and CDR2: KGHDR, SFDVKD. This CDR3 region has 13 residues. The CDR3 spells CAISPGGRDTQYF. The CDR3 coding sequence is TGTGCCATCAGCCCGGGAGGAAGGGATACGCAGTATTTT.

J is TRBJ1-1 and V is TRBV19; 12 bases map to TRBD1. The length of the CDR3 is 16 residues. Germline V gene sequence: CDR1 LNHDA, CDR2 SQIVND (reference sequence). Trimming took 4 bases from V and 10 from J; bases not matched to a gene: 13. CDR3 region: CASSTATGTGGRGAFF. DNA of the CDR3: TGTGCCAGTAGTACTGCGACCGGGACAGGGGGCCGGGGAGCTTTCTTT.